These T cell receptor beta chains were read from a single sample in a study of neoadjuvant anti-PD-1 for oral cavity cancer. Produced via immunoSEQ multiplex PCR; TCRdb's table is partial and in-frame only. The data contain thousands of clones, more than 70% of them singletons. This specimen consisted of PBMCs, obtained after nivolumab (anti-PD-1) treatment. The receptors were gathered from a person aged 40 to 85 with oral cavity squamous cell carcinoma. Each CDR3 is given with its conserved first and last residue. Each record gives: CDR3 length, V gene, D gene, J gene, clone size, CDR3 protein, CDR3 DNA. D genes are given only for firm matches. Only part of the rows carry a size: once, few, many, or a class if the clone is expanded.

13	TRBV5-1	.	TRBJ1-1	.	CASSEGRGSEAFF	TGCGCCAGCAGCGAGGGCAGGGGCTCTGAAGCTTTCTTT
14	TRBV9	.	TRBJ1-2	.	CASSAHSGNYGYTF	TGTGCCAGCAGCGCCCACAGCGGTAACTATGGCTACACCTTC
15	TRBV5-6	TRBD1	TRBJ2-5	.	CASSLRQGPQETQYF	TGTGCCAGCAGCTTAAGACAGGGGCCGCAAGAGACCCAGTACTTC
11	TRBV28	.	TRBJ1-2	.	CASSPNYGYTF	TGTGCCAGCAGTCCCAACTATGGCTACACCTTC
13	TRBV6-5	.	TRBJ2-7	.	CASSSDIRNEQYF	TGTGCCAGCAGTTCCGATATTCGGAACGAGCAGTACTTC
12	TRBV6-1	.	TRBJ2-1	.	CASSPKYNEQFF	TGTGCCAGCAGTCCGAAGTACAATGAGCAGTTCTTC
16	TRBV7-9	.	TRBJ2-1	.	CASSRDNSFSYNEQFF	TGTGCCAGCAGCCGGGACAACTCCTTCTCCTACAATGAGCAGTTCTTC
14	TRBV5-1	TRBD1	TRBJ1-1	.	CASSWRQGATEAFF	TGCGCCAGCAGCTGGAGACAGGGCGCCACTGAAGCTTTCTTT
14	TRBV15	.	TRBJ2-1	.	CATSRDNREIRQFF	TGTGCCACCAGCAGAGATAACCGCGAGATACGGCAGTTCTTC
11	TRBV18	.	TRBJ2-2	few	CASSPGGELFF	TGTGCCAGCTCACCGGGCGGGGAGCTGTTTTTT
13	TRBV19	.	TRBJ2-5	.	CASSAQGTETQYF	TGTGCCAGTAGTGCACAGGGCACAGAGACCCAGTACTTC
14	TRBV28	.	TRBJ2-7	.	CASSFMAAPYEQYF	TGTGCCAGCAGTTTCATGGCGGCACCCTACGAGCAGTACTTC
15	TRBV27	TRBD2	TRBJ2-7	.	CASTPTSGSSYEQYF	TGTGCCAGCACTCCGACTAGCGGGAGCTCCTACGAGCAGTACTTC
14	TRBV6-1	.	TRBJ2-7	.	CASSERGTWYEQYF	TGTGCCAGCAGTGAACGAGGGACTTGGTACGAGCAGTACTTC
14	TRBV1	.	TRBJ1-6	few	CTSSRAGVGSPLHF	TGCACCAGCAGCCGAGCAGGGGTAGGTTCACCCCTCCACTTT
14	TRBV7-8	TRBD2	TRBJ2-2	.	CASSSQRGVGELFF	TGTGCCAGCAGCTCCCAGCGGGGGGTTGGGGAGCTGTTTTTT
17	TRBV6-1	.	TRBJ1-1	.	CASSETGTVIKNTEAFF	TGTGCCAGCAGTGAGACCGGGACGGTGATTAAGAACACTGAAGCTTTCTTT
16	TRBV6-6	TRBD2	TRBJ2-5	.	CASSYTRGGPQETQYF	TGTGCCAGCAGTTACACCCGGGGGGGTCCCCAAGAGACCCAGTACTTC
14	TRBV10-2	.	TRBJ1-3	.	CASSLGRSGNTIYF	TGCGCCAGCAGCCTCGGGAGAAGTGGAAACACCATATATTTT
13	TRBV28	.	TRBJ2-7	.	CASRRGSYYEQYF	TGTGCCAGCAGACGCGGATCATACTACGAGCAGTACTTC
16	TRBV19	.	TRBJ2-2	.	CASSIGVGTNTGELFF	TGTGCCAGTAGTATAGGGGTGGGGACGAACACCGGGGAGCTGTTTTTT
13	TRBV28	.	TRBJ2-5	.	CASSPTTRETQYF	TGTGCCAGCAGCCCGACGACAAGGGAGACCCAGTACTTC
17	TRBV13	TRBD2	TRBJ2-1	.	CASSLPKAGGRYNEQFF	TGTGCCAGCAGCTTGCCAAAAGCGGGGGGGCGCTACAATGAGCAGTTCTTC
16	TRBV4-2	.	TRBJ2-3	.	CASSQEVAPRTDTQYF	TGTGCCAGCAGCCAAGAAGTAGCCCCCCGGACAGATACGCAGTATTTT
13	TRBV7-3	.	TRBJ1-5	.	CASSLGANQPQHF	TGTGCCAGCAGCTTGGGGGCAAATCAGCCCCAGCATTTT
18	TRBV5-4	TRBD2	TRBJ2-1	.	CASSLAVTSGNLYNEQFF	TGTGCCAGCAGCTTGGCGGTGACTAGCGGGAACCTATACAATGAGCAGTTCTTC
16	TRBV4-1	.	TRBJ1-6	.	CASSQEFGQRNSPLHF	TGCGCCAGCAGCCAAGAGTTCGGACAGAGAAATTCACCCCTCCACTTT
16	TRBV28	TRBD2	TRBJ2-7	.	CASSIRTSGRIYEQYF	TGTGCCAGCAGTATCCGGACTAGCGGGAGGATCTACGAGCAGTACTTC
16	TRBV6-6	.	TRBJ1-1	.	CASSYAPSTAQLEAFF	TGTGCCAGCAGTTACGCTCCCTCGACAGCCCAACTTGAAGCTTTCTTT